The next 24 T cell receptor beta chains were all read from a single sample in a study of neurological immune-mediated disorders. A single record per CDR3 protein comes from TCRdb applying MiXCR to the 5' RACE reads. The sample includes roughly 25,000 distinct CDR3 sequences, 6.5% to 8.5% of them seen just once. Source material: PBMCs. These receptors all come from a woman in her forties in good health.

Many counts were recorded for this clonotype. This chain uses TRBV5-1 with TRBJ1-1; D uncertain. The CDR3 extends over 16 amino acids. Trimming shortened V by 2 bases and J by 4 bases, and 18 bases separated the two germline ends. Germline CDR1 SGHRS, CDR2 YFSETQ. In DNA, the CDR3 is TGCGCCAGCAGCTTTAATCGTTGGTCGTTGGGCACTGAAGCTTTCTTT. Amino acid sequence: CASSFNRWSLGTEAFF.

This clonotype was found many times. The chain has TRBV20-1 and TRBJ1-1, with a possible D match to TRBD1 (6 bases). Germline CDR1 DFQATT, CDR2 SNEGSKA (reference sequence). The V end was cut by 4 bases, the J end by 1 base, with 22 bases between. The length of the CDR3 is 17 residues. The CDR3 here is CSANRFGQRITNTEAFF. The DNA of the CDR3 is TGCAGTGCTAACCGATTCGGACAGAGAATTACGAACACTGAAGCTTTCTTT.

This clonotype was detected ten times or more. V is TRBV11-2 and J is TRBJ2-3; D is tentatively TRBD1 or TRBD2 (5 bases each). Germline V gives CDR1 SGHAT, CDR2 FQNNGV. The CDR3 loop spans 15 amino acids. Trimming took 1 base from V and 0 from J, leaving 8 bases between them. CDR3 bases: TGTGCCAGCAGCTTAGGAGGGGCGAGCACAGATACGCAGTATTTT. Its translation: CASSLGGASTDTQYF.

Many counts were recorded for this clonotype. This chain joins TRBV5-1 and TRBJ2-2, with 12 nucleotides matching TRBD2. Germline-derived CDR1 and CDR2 are SGHRS and YFSETQ. This CDR3 comprises 17 residues. J lost 2 bases, V lost 6 bases, and 8 bases had no gene match. CDR3 sequence reads: CASNYGTSGLNTGELFF. The CDR3 DNA is TGCGCCAGCAATTACGGGACTAGCGGGCTCAACACCGGGGAGCTGTTTTTT.

There are many counts of this clonotype. The chain is built from TRBV12-3 or TRBV12-4 and TRBJ2-1; TRBD2 matches at 11 bases. V shed 2 bases and J 12 bases; nucleotides not matched to a gene: 21. This CDR3 has 19 residues. The CDR3 is CASSLPGAIGTSGQRGQFF. The CDR3 coding sequence is TGTGCCAGCAGTTTACCGGGGGCGATAGGGACTAGCGGACAACGGGGGCAGTTCTTC.

Many counts were recorded for this clonotype. The chain recombines TRBV5-1 with TRBJ1-2; a weak D match, TRBD1 (6 bases). The CDR3 is made up of 14 amino acids. CDR1 and CDR2 (germline): SGHRS, YFSETQ. V shed 5 bases and J shed 4 bases, with 15 bases lying between them. CDR3 DNA: TGCGCCAGCAGGTCCGACGGGGGCAGCTATGGCTACACCTTC. Residues: CASRSDGGSYGYTF.

This clonotype has a handful of counts. This rearrangement joins TRBV5-1 to TRBJ2-3; D unclear. The germline V gene encodes CDR1 SGHRS and CDR2 YFSETQ. The V end lost 1 base, the J end lost 4 bases, and 7 bases lay between the germline ends. The CDR3 is made up of 13 amino acids. CDR3 nucleotide sequence: TGCGCCAGCAGCTTGAGTTTTGCAGATACGCAGTATTTT. It yields the protein CASSLSFADTQYF.

The table lists this clonotype with many counts. The rearrangement joins TRBV20-1 to TRBJ2-1, with 11 bases that match TRBD1. V trimming: 7 bases; J trimming: 7 bases; junction bases outside the gene matches: 21. The CDR3 consists of 18 residues. In germline, CDR1 is DFQATT, CDR2 SNEGSKA (reference sequence). CDR3 sequence: CSVGTQRQVGQGVNEQFF. Here the CDR3 DNA reads TGCAGTGTAGGAACTCAAAGACAAGTGGGACAGGGGGTAAATGAGCAGTTCTTC.

This clonotype has more than one count but fewer than ten. The gene calls are TRBV28 and TRBJ2-7; D is possibly TRBD1 (5 bases). CDR3 size: 14 residues. V lost 4 bases, J lost 3 bases, and 13 bases lay in between. Germline V gives CDR1 MDHEN, CDR2 SYDVKM. The CDR3 DNA follows: TGTGCCAGCAGTTACGAGACAGCCCTCTACGAGCAGTACTTC. Protein sequence: CASSYETALYEQYF.

This clonotype appeared a few times. The rearrangement uses TRBV20-1 and TRBJ2-1, with 7 bases matching TRBD2. The CDR3 runs to 13 residues. V was clipped by 4 bases and J by 7 bases; unmatched bases: 7. Germline V lookup: CDR1 DFQATT, CDR2 SNEGSKA (reference sequence). The CDR3 DNA reads as TGCAGTGCTAAGGGCCAAGCGGGAAATGAGCAGTTCTTC. Protein: CSAKGQAGNEQFF.

In its sample, this clonotype was seen many times. The J gene is TRBJ1-6, the V gene TRBV30; D gene uncertain. The V end was cut by 0 bases, the J end by 5 bases, with 8 bases between. CDR1 and CDR2 (germline): GTSNPN, SVGIG (reference sequence). CDR3 length: 14 residues. CDR3 region: CAWSVTVNNSPLHF. DNA for the CDR3: TGTGCCTGGAGTGTCACGGTTAATAATTCACCCCTCCACTTT.

The chain recombines TRBV25-1 with TRBJ2-2; D gene unclear. Trimming cost V 0 bases and J 9 bases, with 2 bases left between them. The CDR3 spans 11 residues. The V gene's germline CDR1 is MGHDK and CDR2 SYGVNS. CDR3 amino acids: CASSEYRELFF. Here the CDR3 DNA reads TGTGCCAGCAGTGAATATCGGGAGCTGTTTTTT.

This clonotype appeared many times. V and J are TRBV20-1 and TRBJ2-7; the match to TRBD1 covers 9 bases. The germline CDR1 and CDR2 sequences are DFQATT and SNEGSKA (reference sequence). With 3 bases clipped from V and 7 bases from J, the junction kept 10 bases outside the gene matches. The length of the CDR3 is 14 residues. Here the CDR3 DNA reads TGCAGTGCTAGTGAGGGGACAGGGCTTAAGGAGCAGTACTTC. Amino acid sequence: CSASEGTGLKEQYF.

This clonotype was seen only a few times. V gene TRBV18 combines with J gene TRBJ1-1; no reliable D call. V gave up 7 bases and J gave up 1 base, with 10 bases separating them. This CDR3 contains 13 residues. Germline assignment: CDR1 KGHSH and CDR2 LQKENI. The CDR3 region has the DNA TGTGCCAGCTTGGTTCGACAGAACACTGAAGCTTTCTTT. This encodes CASLVRQNTEAFF.

This clonotype was observed at least ten times. The genes are TRBV20-1 and TRBJ2-7; 7 bases line up with TRBD2. This CDR3 region has 17 residues. Trimming removed 6 bases from V and 3 bases from J; junction bases left unmatched: 20. Germline values: CDR1 DFQATT, CDR2 SNEGSKA (reference sequence). Here the CDR3 reads CSAPGGFSRTLIYEQYF. CDR3 bases: TGCAGTGCCCCCGGGGGGTTTAGCCGAACCCTGATCTACGAGCAGTACTTC.

Ten or more counts support this clonotype. The chain couples TRBV10-3 to TRBJ2-1, with 8 bases aligning to TRBD2. Trimming cost V 6 bases and J 0 bases; bases outside gene matches: 7. This CDR3 contains 16 residues. CDR1 is ENHRY and CDR2 is SYGVKD in the germline V gene. The CDR3 DNA is TGTGCCATCAGAGATAGCGGGGAAAGCTCCTACAATGAGCAGTTCTTC. Translation: CAIRDSGESSYNEQFF.

The sample holds many counts of this clonotype. The V and J genes are TRBV7-3 and TRBJ2-1, with 11 bases aligning to TRBD2. Germline lookup yields CDR1 SGHTA and CDR2 FQGTGA. CDR3 length: 15 amino acids. The V segment lost 5 bases and the J segment 10 bases; nucleotides outside the gene matches: 10. The CDR3: CASSRGTSGVGEQFF. The CDR3 DNA sequence: TGTGCCAGCAGCCGAGGGACTAGCGGAGTCGGGGAGCAGTTCTTC. The full variable domain, rest sourced from reference TRBV7-3 and TRBJ2-1, is GAGVSQTPSNKVTEKGKYVELRCDPISGHTALYWYRQSLGQGPEFLIYFQGTGAADDSGLPNDRFFAVRPEGSVSTLKIQRTERGDSAVYLCASSRGTSGVGEQFFGPGTRLTVL.

This clonotype was seen many times. The CDR3 nucleotides read TGTGCCAGCAGCTTCTCAGGGGAATTCCCCTATGGCTACACCTTC. Translating it yields CASSFSGEFPYGYTF. V gene TRBV7-9 combines with J gene TRBJ1-2; D may be TRBD1 (6 bases). Germline V lookup: CDR1 SEHNR, CDR2 FQNEAQ (reference sequence). CDR3 length: 15 residues. Trimming removed 3 bases at V and 4 bases at J, with 15 bases between.

This clonotype was seen ten or more times. This chain joins TRBV10-3 and TRBJ2-3, with no clear D. Trimming took 0 bases from V and 5 from J, leaving 3 bases between them. This CDR3 is 12 amino acids long. CDR1 is ENHRY and CDR2 is SYGVKD in the germline V gene. In nucleotides, the CDR3 is TGTGCCATCAGTGAGTCGGAAGATACGCAGTATTTT. This codes for CAISESEDTQYF.

This clonotype has ten or more counts. The chain is built from TRBV20-1 and TRBJ2-1; TRBD2 aligns across 13 bases. The CDR3 is made up of 18 amino acids. After removal of 6 bases from V and 0 bases from J, the junction contained 11 bases not matched to a gene. Germline V gives CDR1 DFQATT, CDR2 SNEGSKA (reference sequence). The CDR3 here is CSAGKGLAGSSSYNEQFF. As DNA, the CDR3 is TGCAGTGCGGGGAAGGGACTAGCGGGATCAAGCTCCTACAATGAGCAGTTCTTC.

This clonotype was detected many times. V usage is TRBV29-1 and J usage is TRBJ2-3; D ambiguous. CDR1 is SQVTM, CDR2 ANQGSEA, per germline. V lost 1 base to trimming and J lost 4 bases, with 12 bases between them. This CDR3 contains 14 residues. CDR3 protein: CSVEGGTGADTQYF. CDR3 DNA: TGCAGCGTTGAAGGCGGTACTGGTGCAGATACGCAGTATTTT.

This chain connects TRBV28 to TRBJ2-5, with 7 bases that match TRBD1. V trimming: 6 bases; J trimming: 4 bases; junction bases outside the gene matches: 5. Germline V gene lookup returns CDR1 MDHEN and CDR2 SYDVKM. The CDR3 extends over 13 amino acids. CDR3 loop: CASSQQGRETQYF. In DNA form, the CDR3 reads TGTGCCAGCAGCCAACAGGGGAGAGAGACCCAGTACTTC.

This clonotype was seen ten or more times. The chain is built from TRBV5-1 and TRBJ2-1; D perhaps matches TRBD2 (6 bases). Germline V gene data show CDR1 as SGHRS and CDR2 as YFSETQ. The CDR3 is made up of 16 amino acids. Trimming pared 4 bases from V and 6 bases from J, leaving 20 bases between. CDR3 amino acids: CASSGGLHEIVNEQFF. Here the CDR3 DNA reads TGCGCCAGCAGCGGCGGACTACATGAAATCGTCAATGAGCAGTTCTTC.

This clonotype has a count of ten or more. The chain uses TRBV20-1 and TRBJ2-1; 8 nucleotides match TRBD2. Germline CDR1 is DFQATT and CDR2 is SNEGSKA (reference sequence). The V gene end was trimmed by 0 bases and the J gene end by 6 bases; junction bases not matched to a gene: 7. This CDR3 spans 15 amino acids. The CDR3 sequence is CSARDGTRRSNEQFF. The CDR3 nucleotides read TGCAGTGCTAGAGATGGGACTAGACGTAGCAATGAGCAGTTCTTC.